What follows are 4 T cell receptor beta chains derived from one specimen sequenced in a study of blood T cell repertoires in COVID-19. This table comes from immunoSEQ multiplex PCR, and its TCRdb copy is limited to in-frame clones, with some not included. Of under 400,000 clones listed, roughly 88% are singletons. Input material: peripheral blood. All receptors derive from a woman aged 25 to 39 with COVID-19, enrolled during active disease.

The chain has TRBV19 and TRBJ1-1; D might be TRBD1 (6 bases). Per germline, CDR1 LNHDA and CDR2 SQIVND (reference sequence). This CDR3 has 13 amino acids. Deletions cut 4 bases from V and 4 bases from J, with 10 bases between. DNA for the CDR3: TGTGCCAGTAGTACACAGGGAAGCACTGAAGCTTTCTTT. Its protein is CASSTQGSTEAFF.

The chain uses TRBV2 and TRBJ2-1; 13 bases fit TRBD2. The CDR3 is made up of 16 amino acids. The germline CDR1 and CDR2 sequences are SNHLY and FYNNEI. V shed 1 base and J 8 bases; nucleotides not matched to a gene: 5. As DNA, the CDR3 is TGTGCCAGCAGTGAAGAAGGGACTAGCGGGGCCTATGAGCAGTTCTTC. This codes for CASSEEGTSGAYEQFF. The full variable domain, its missing parts supplied by reference TRBV2 and TRBJ2-1, is EPEVTQTPSHQVTQMGQEVILRCVPISNHLYFYWYRQILGQKVEFLVSFYNNEISEKSEIFDDQFSVERPDGSNFTLKIRSTKLEDSAMYFCASSEEGTSGAYEQFFGPGTRLTVL.

This clone was found once. The rearrangement uses TRBV27 and TRBJ2-3; 16 bases are a match to TRBD2. There are 19 residues in the CDR3. Germline CDR1 and CDR2: MNHEY and SMNVEV (reference sequence). V gave up 4 bases and J gave up 3 bases; unmatched junction bases: 10. The CDR3 loop is CASSWLGTSGGALTDTQYF. In nucleotides, the CDR3 is TGTGCCAGCAGTTGGCTTGGGACTAGCGGGGGGGCCCTTACAGATACGCAGTATTTT.

This clone was counted once. The chain combines TRBV11-2 with TRBJ2-1; TRBD2 matches 8 bases. V was clipped by 1 base and J by 2 bases; unmatched bases: 10. CDR1 and CDR2 from the germline V gene are SGHAT and FQNNGV. This CDR3 has 18 amino acids. The CDR3 region is CASSLGGVSGVTYNEQFF. The DNA for the CDR3 is TGTGCCAGCAGCTTAGGTGGGGTTAGCGGGGTAACCTACAATGAGCAGTTCTTC.